This TCR beta chain was sequenced for a study of Graves' ophthalmopathy and Graves' hyperthyroidism. PBMCs had their origin in fresh peripheral blood (about 10 ml). This clonotype was observed many times. This CDR3 spans 14 amino acids. V dropped 2 bases and J dropped 5 bases, with 13 bases sitting between them. CDR1 and CDR2 (germline): KGHSH, LQKENI. RNA transcripts were the source from which TCR beta CDR3 regions were amplified. Amplification began with first-round RT-PCR using HTBI primers, then second-round multiplex PCR was performed. TCRdb redid the calling of the multiplex PCR reads with MiXCR, one entry per CDR3 protein. Among approximately 460,000 distinct CDR3 sequences listed, approximately 15% were seen once.

The specimen sequenced was blood. The clonotype originates from a woman aged 30 to 39 with Graves' ophthalmopathy. This chain connects TRBV18 to TRBJ2-7; D is perhaps TRBD1 (6 bases). The CDR3 sequence: CASSPLQGSDEQYF. DNA of the CDR3: TGTGCCAGCTCACCATTACAGGGTAGCGACGAGCAGTACTTC.